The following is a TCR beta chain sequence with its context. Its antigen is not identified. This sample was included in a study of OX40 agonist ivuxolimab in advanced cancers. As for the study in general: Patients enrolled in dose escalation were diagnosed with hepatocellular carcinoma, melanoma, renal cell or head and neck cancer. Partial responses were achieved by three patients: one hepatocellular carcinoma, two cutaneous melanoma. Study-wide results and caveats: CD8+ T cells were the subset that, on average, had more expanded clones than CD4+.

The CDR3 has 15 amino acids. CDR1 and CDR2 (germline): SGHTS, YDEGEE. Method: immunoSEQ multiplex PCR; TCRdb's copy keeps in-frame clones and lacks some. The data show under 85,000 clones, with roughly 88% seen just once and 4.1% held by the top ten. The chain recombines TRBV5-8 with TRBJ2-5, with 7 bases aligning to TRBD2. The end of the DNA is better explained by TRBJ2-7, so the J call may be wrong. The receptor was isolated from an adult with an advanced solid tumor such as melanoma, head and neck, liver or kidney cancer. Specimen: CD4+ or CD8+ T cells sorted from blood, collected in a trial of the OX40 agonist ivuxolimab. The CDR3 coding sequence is TGTGCCAGCAGCTTGCTGCTAGCGGCCTCCTACGAGCAGTACTTC. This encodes CASSLLLAASYEQYF.